The clone carrying this T cell receptor (beta chain) has only a few counts. The antigen is unknown. This sample stems from a study of response to subunit inactivated influenza vaccine. Study findings and constraints: It was suggested by the authors that few new T cells are recruited by each seasonal influenza vaccination.

This CDR3 has 15 amino acids. V gave up 4 bases and J gave up 0 bases; unmatched junction bases: 5. The germline V gene has CDR1 ENHRY and CDR2 SYGVKD. One entry per CDR3 protein results from TCRdb running MiXCR on the RT-PCR reads. The sample comprises 500,000 to 600,000 distinct CDR3 sequences, 10% to 15% of which are singletons, and more than 8.5% rests with the top ten. The material sequenced was PBMCs from blood, taken on the day of vaccination. The origin of this receptor is a man over 45 who received an inactivated influenza vaccine. The chain combines TRBV10-3 with TRBJ1-1; TRBD1 aligns across 7 bases. In DNA, the CDR3 is TGTGCCATCAGTGCCGGGGACAGCTTGAACACTGAAGCTTTCTTT. Amino acids: CAISAGDSLNTEAFF.